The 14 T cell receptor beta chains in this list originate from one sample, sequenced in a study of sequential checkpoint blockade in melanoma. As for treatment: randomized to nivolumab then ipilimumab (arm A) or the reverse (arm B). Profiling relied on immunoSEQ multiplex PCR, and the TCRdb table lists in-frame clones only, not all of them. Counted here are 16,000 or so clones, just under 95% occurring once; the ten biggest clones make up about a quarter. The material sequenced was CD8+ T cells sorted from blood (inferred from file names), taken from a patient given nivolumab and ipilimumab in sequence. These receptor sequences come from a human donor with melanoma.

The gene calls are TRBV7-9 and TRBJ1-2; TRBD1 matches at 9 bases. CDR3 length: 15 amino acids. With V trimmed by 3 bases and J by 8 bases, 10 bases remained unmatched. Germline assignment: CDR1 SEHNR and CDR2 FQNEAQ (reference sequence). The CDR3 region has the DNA TGTGCCAGCAGCTTTACAGGGGGCGCAGGCCAGGGCTACACCTTC. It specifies CASSFTGGAGQGYTF. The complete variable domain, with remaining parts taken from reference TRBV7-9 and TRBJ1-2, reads DTGVSQNPRHKITKRGQNVTFRCDPISEHNRLYWYRQTLGQGPEFLTYFQNEAQLEKSRLLSDRFSAERPKGSFSTLEIQRTEQGDSAMYLCASSFTGGAGQGYTFGSGTRLTVV.

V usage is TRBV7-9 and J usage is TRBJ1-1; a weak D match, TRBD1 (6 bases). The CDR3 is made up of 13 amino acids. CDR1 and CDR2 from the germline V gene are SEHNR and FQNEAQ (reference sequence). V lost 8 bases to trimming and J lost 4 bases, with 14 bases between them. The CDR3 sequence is CASDRGGATEAFF. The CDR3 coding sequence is TGTGCCAGCGATAGGGGGGGGGCCACTGAAGCTTTCTTT.

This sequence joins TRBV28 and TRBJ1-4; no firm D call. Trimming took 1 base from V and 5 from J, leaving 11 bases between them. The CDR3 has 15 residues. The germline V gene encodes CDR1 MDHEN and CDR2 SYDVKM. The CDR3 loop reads CASSLLGSANEKLFF. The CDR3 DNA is TGTGCCAGCAGTTTATTGGGCAGTGCGAATGAAAAACTGTTTTTT.

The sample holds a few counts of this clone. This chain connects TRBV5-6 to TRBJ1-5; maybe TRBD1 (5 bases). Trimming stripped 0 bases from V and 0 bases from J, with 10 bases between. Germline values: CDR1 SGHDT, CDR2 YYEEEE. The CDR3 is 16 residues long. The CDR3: CASSLGGGYSNQPQHF. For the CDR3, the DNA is TGTGCCAGCAGCTTGGGGGGGGGTTATAGCAATCAGCCCCAGCATTTT.

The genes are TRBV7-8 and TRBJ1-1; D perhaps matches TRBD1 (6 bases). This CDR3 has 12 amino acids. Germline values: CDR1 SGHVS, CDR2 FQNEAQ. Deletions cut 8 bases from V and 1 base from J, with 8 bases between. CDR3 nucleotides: TGTGCCAGCTCGACAGGGAACACTGAAGCTTTCTTT. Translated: CASSTGNTEAFF.

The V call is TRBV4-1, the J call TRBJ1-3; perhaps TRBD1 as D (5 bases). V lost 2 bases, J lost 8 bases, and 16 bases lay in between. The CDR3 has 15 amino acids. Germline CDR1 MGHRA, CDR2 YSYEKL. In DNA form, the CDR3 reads TGCGCCAGCAGCCAACAGAACAGGAGGGAGGACACCATATATTTT. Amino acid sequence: CASSQQNRREDTIYF.

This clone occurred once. This CDR3 reads CASSLTGVTEAFF. The CDR3 DNA reads TGTGCCAGCAGCTTAACAGGGGTCACTGAAGCTTTCTTT. This chain connects TRBV5-4 to TRBJ1-1; 7 bases are shared with TRBD1. V trimming: 2 bases; J trimming: 4 bases; junction bases outside the gene matches: 2. CDR1 and CDR2 (germline): SGHNT, YYREEE (reference sequence). The CDR3 consists of 13 residues.

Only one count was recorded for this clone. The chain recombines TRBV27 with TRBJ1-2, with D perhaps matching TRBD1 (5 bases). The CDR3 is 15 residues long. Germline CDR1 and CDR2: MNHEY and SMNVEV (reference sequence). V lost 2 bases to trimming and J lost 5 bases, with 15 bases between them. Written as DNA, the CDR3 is TGTGCCAGCAGTTTAGGGGCCTCAGGAACTTATGGCTACACCTTC. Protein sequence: CASSLGASGTYGYTF.

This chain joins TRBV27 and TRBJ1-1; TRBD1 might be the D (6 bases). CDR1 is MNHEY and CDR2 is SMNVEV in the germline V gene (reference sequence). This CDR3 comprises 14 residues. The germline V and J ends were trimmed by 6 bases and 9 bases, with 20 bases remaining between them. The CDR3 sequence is CASRLPDRSEKAFF. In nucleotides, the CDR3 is TGTGCCAGCAGGCTCCCGGACAGATCCGAAAAAGCTTTCTTT.

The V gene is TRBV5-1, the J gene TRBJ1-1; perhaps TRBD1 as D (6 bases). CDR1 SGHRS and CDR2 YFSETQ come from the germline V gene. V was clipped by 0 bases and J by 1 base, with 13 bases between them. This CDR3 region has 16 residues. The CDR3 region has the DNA TGCGCCAGCAGCTTGGCAAGACAGGCGGCGAACACTGAAGCTTTCTTT. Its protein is CASSLARQAANTEAFF.

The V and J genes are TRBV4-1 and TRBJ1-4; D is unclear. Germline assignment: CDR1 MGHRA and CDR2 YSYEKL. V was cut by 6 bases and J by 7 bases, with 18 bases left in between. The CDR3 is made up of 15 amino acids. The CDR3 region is CASSRWSAGSEKLFF. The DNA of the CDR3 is TGCGCCAGCAGTAGGTGGTCTGCGGGAAGTGAAAAACTGTTTTTT.

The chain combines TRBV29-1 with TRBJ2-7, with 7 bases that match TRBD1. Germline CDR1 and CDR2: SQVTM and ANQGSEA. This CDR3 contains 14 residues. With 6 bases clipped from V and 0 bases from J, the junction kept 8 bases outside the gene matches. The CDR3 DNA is TGCAGCGTCGTGAACCGGGACAGCTCCTACGAGCAGTACTTC. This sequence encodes CSVVNRDSSYEQYF.

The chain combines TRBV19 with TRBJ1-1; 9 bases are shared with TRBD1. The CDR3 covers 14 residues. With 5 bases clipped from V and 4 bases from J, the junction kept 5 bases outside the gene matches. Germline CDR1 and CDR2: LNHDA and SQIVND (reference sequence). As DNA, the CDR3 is TGTGCCAGTAGTGCCGGACAGGGGAGCACTGAAGCTTTCTTT. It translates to CASSAGQGSTEAFF.

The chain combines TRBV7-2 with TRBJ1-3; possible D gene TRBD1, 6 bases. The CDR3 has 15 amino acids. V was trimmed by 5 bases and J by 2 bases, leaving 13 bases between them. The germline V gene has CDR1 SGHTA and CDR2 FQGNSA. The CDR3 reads CASSPNREAGNTIYF. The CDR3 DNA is TGTGCCAGCAGCCCTAACAGGGAAGCTGGAAACACCATATATTTT.